These 23 T cell receptor beta chains originate from one sample sequenced in a study of technical replicates of blood from a handful of donors. The data were produced by immunoSEQ multiplex PCR, yet TCRdb's version contains in-frame clones alone and is incomplete. The data contain about 74,000 clones, around 91% of them seen just once; the ten biggest clones take up about 0.38%. Input material: T cells isolated from PBMCs. Receptors originate from a human donor in good health.

The V gene is TRBV19, the J gene TRBJ1-5; 9 bases align to TRBD1. Germline-derived CDR1 and CDR2 are LNHDA and SQIVND (reference sequence). This CDR3 comprises 16 residues. V lost 5 bases and J lost 0; bases outside the gene matches: 5. CDR3 protein: CASSVGQGYSNQPQHF. The CDR3 DNA reads as TGTGCCAGTAGTGTGGGACAGGGCTATAGCAATCAGCCCCAGCATTTT.

This sequence joins TRBV30 and TRBJ1-1; the D is unclear. Germline CDR1 reads GTSNPN; CDR2 reads SVGIG (reference sequence). CDR3 length: 15 residues. V dropped 8 bases and J dropped 0 bases, with 19 bases sitting between them. This chain's CDR3 is CALQGAVDLNTEAFF. The CDR3 coding sequence is TGTGCCCTACAAGGTGCGGTTGACCTGAACACTGAAGCTTTCTTT.

This sequence joins TRBV9 and TRBJ2-7, with D possibly matching TRBD1 (6 bases). Germline V gene sequence: CDR1 SGDLS, CDR2 YYNGEE. CDR3 length equals 14 residues. Trimming took 3 bases from V and 5 from J, leaving 15 bases between them. In DNA, the CDR3 is TGTGCCAGCAGCGATACAGGGTCAGGCCACGAGCAGTACTTC. Residues: CASSDTGSGHEQYF.

V and J are TRBV15 and TRBJ2-7; 12 bases match TRBD2. Germline CDR1 and CDR2: LNHNV and YYDKDF (reference sequence). V lost 4 bases and J lost 3; bases outside the gene matches: 4. CDR3 length equals 15 residues. The CDR3 protein is CATSIRTSGIYEQYF. CDR3 in DNA: TGTGCCACCAGCATCCGGACTAGCGGGATCTACGAGCAGTACTTC.

V usage is TRBV28 and J usage is TRBJ2-1; 7 nucleotides agree with TRBD1. The CDR3 extends over 15 amino acids. The ends lost 10 bases at V and 7 bases at J; junction bases unmatched: 16. CDR1 MDHEN and CDR2 SYDVKM come from the germline V gene. CDR3 protein: CATQTGIYIFNEQFF. Here the CDR3 DNA reads TGTGCCACCCAGACAGGGATCTATATTTTTAATGAGCAGTTCTTC. The full variable domain, rest sourced from reference TRBV28 and TRBJ2-1, is DVKVTQSSRYLVKRTGEKVFLECVQDMDHENMFWYRQDPGLGLRLIYFSYDVKMKEKGDIPEGYSVSREKKERFSLILESASTNQTSMYLCATQTGIYIFNEQFFGPGTRLTVL.

The chain combines TRBV28 with TRBJ2-1; 11 positions match TRBD2. Germline V gene sequence: CDR1 MDHEN, CDR2 SYDVKM. The CDR3 is made up of 17 amino acids. The trim removed 5 bases at V and 0 bases at J, leaving 6 bases unmatched. The CDR3 loop is CASSRRLAGTSYNEQFF. In DNA, the CDR3 is TGTGCCAGCAGTCGGAGACTAGCGGGGACCTCCTACAATGAGCAGTTCTTC. Full variable domain (remainder filled in from reference TRBV28 and TRBJ2-1): DVKVTQSSRYLVKRTGEKVFLECVQDMDHENMFWYRQDPGLGLRLIYFSYDVKMKEKGDIPEGYSVSREKKERFSLILESASTNQTSMYLCASSRRLAGTSYNEQFFGPGTRLTVL.

The gene calls are TRBV12-5 and TRBJ2-7, with 7 bases aligning to TRBD2. Germline V gives CDR1 LGHNT, CDR2 FRNRAP. V gave up 10 bases and J gave up 1 base; unmatched junction bases: 10. The CDR3 loop spans 14 amino acids. This CDR3 reads CAIVILAASYEQYF. DNA for the CDR3: TGTGCTATCGTCATTCTAGCGGCGTCCTACGAGCAGTACTTC.

This chain's CDR3 is CASSSIQGGRVSYNEQFF. For the CDR3, the DNA is TGTGCCAGCAGCTCAATCCAGGGCGGGAGGGTTTCCTACAATGAGCAGTTCTTC. This chain links TRBV7-6 with TRBJ2-1; 9 bases fit TRBD2. Germline trimming cut 4 bases from V and 1 base from J; bases unmatched to any gene: 11. Germline CDR1 is SGHVS and CDR2 is FNYEAQ. This CDR3 is 18 amino acids long.

This CDR3 is CASSQGETSGSGETQYF. For the CDR3, the DNA is TGTGCCAGCAGCCAAGGGGAGACTAGCGGGAGCGGTGAGACCCAGTACTTC. V and J are TRBV4-2 and TRBJ2-5; 12 positions agree with TRBD2. Germline assignment: CDR1 LGHNA and CDR2 YNFKEQ. V dropped 1 base and J dropped 5; count of bases not matched to a gene: 8. CDR3 length: 17 residues.

The rearrangement joins TRBV11-3 to TRBJ2-3; 15 positions match TRBD2. CDR3 size: 15 residues. The J segment lost 5 bases and the V segment lost 5 bases, leaving 2 bases of the junction unmatched. The V gene's germline CDR1 is SGHNT and CDR2 YENEEA. The CDR3 protein is CASSGTSGRRDTQYF. CDR3 DNA sequence: TGTGCCAGCAGCGGGACTAGCGGGAGGAGAGATACGCAGTATTTT.

DNA for the CDR3: TGTGCCAGCATCGGACTAGCGGGAGCCCAAGAGACCCAGTACTTC. Its protein is CASIGLAGAQETQYF. This rearrangement joins TRBV2 to TRBJ2-5, with 13 bases identical to TRBD2. V shed 7 bases, J shed 1 base, and the junction held 3 bases outside the gene matches. Germline values: CDR1 SNHLY, CDR2 FYNNEI. The CDR3 is 15 amino acids.

This clone was detected only once. The chain employs TRBV30 and TRBJ2-7; D is perhaps TRBD1 (6 bases). Trimming left V 2 bases short and J 6 bases short, with 11 bases between. This CDR3 is built from 12 residues. Per germline, CDR1 GTSNPN and CDR2 SVGIG (reference sequence). Written as DNA, the CDR3 is TGTGCCTGGAGTAATGCAGGGGTCGAGCAGTACTTC. This encodes CAWSNAGVEQYF.

The chain is built from TRBV27 and TRBJ2-1, with TRBD2 as a possible D gene (6 bases). V lost 11 bases, J lost 0 bases, and 11 bases lay in between. From germline, CDR1 is MNHEY and CDR2 SMNVEV (reference sequence). The CDR3 has 13 amino acids. DNA for the CDR3: TGTGCCTCAACTAGCAACTCCTACAATGAGCAGTTCTTC. Translating gives CASTSNSYNEQFF.

V is TRBV9 and J is TRBJ2-5; unclear D gene. V was shortened by 0 bases and J by 5 bases, with 5 bases between the two germline ends. The CDR3 consists of 12 residues. Germline V CDR1 and CDR2: SGDLS, YYNGEE. The CDR3 sequence is CASSVAGETQYF. CDR3 DNA: TGTGCCAGCAGCGTAGCCGGGGAGACCCAGTACTTC.

This chain connects TRBV5-1 to TRBJ2-1; 9 bases are shared with TRBD2. The V and J ends lost 7 bases and 7 bases, in that order; junction bases with no gene match: 12. Germline V gene lookup returns CDR1 SGHRS and CDR2 YFSETQ. The CDR3 is made up of 15 amino acids. CDR3 sequence reads: CASSRGASGVNEQFF. The CDR3 DNA follows: TGCGCCAGCTCCCGGGGGGCTAGCGGGGTAAATGAGCAGTTCTTC.

The chain employs TRBV13 and TRBJ1-1, with D possibly matching TRBD1 (5 bases). The CDR3 consists of 17 residues. V lost 6 bases to trimming and J lost 5 bases, with 25 bases between them. Germline CDR1 is PRHDT and CDR2 is FYEKMQ (reference sequence). The CDR3 sequence is CASSLSLYGGWGTEAFF. In DNA, the CDR3 is TGTGCCAGCAGTCTATCGCTATACGGGGGATGGGGGACTGAAGCTTTCTTT.

CDR3 in DNA: TGTGCCTGGAGTGGGGACAGGGGGCCTGGAGATACGCAGTATTTT. It specifies CAWSGDRGPGDTQYF. The rearrangement uses TRBV30 and TRBJ2-3; TRBD1 matches at 12 bases. The V gene end was trimmed by 1 base and the J gene end by 5 bases; junction bases not matched to a gene: 4. The CDR3 has 15 amino acids. Per the germline V gene, CDR1 is GTSNPN and CDR2 is SVGIG (reference sequence).

This clone was observed a single time. This rearrangement joins TRBV30 to TRBJ1-3; TRBD1 is a possible D gene (6 bases). Germline V gives CDR1 GTSNPN, CDR2 SVGIG (reference sequence). The CDR3 covers 15 residues. V was shortened by 0 bases and J by 1 base, with 10 bases between the two germline ends. The CDR3 DNA sequence: TGTGCCTGGAGTGTACAGGGCAAATCTGGAAACACCATATATTTT. Amino acids: CAWSVQGKSGNTIYF.

The CDR3 sequence: CASSTRGQGSADEQFF. The CDR3 DNA reads as TGTGCCAGCAGCACCAGGGGCCAGGGGAGTGCGGATGAGCAGTTCTTC. The genes are TRBV13 and TRBJ2-1; D perhaps matches TRBD1 (6 bases). CDR3 length equals 16 residues. The germline V gene has CDR1 PRHDT and CDR2 FYEKMQ (reference sequence). Trimming cost V 5 bases and J 8 bases, with 22 bases left between them.

The genes are TRBV19 and TRBJ2-7; a possible D gene is TRBD2 (5 bases). In germline, CDR1 is LNHDA, CDR2 SQIVND (reference sequence). This CDR3 region has 13 residues. The ends were cut back, 3 bases at V and 3 bases at J, with 9 bases in the middle. The CDR3 loop is CASSIGINYEQYF. The DNA of the CDR3 is TGTGCCAGTAGTATCGGGATCAACTACGAGCAGTACTTC.

V and J are TRBV7-2 and TRBJ2-1; D may be TRBD2 (6 bases). V lost 3 bases, J lost 6 bases, and 15 bases lay in between. The CDR3 extends over 15 amino acids. Germline lookup yields CDR1 SGHTA and CDR2 FQGNSA. In nucleotides, the CDR3 is TGTGCCAGCAGCTTCGAAGGGAGGCTGGTCAATGAGCAGTTCTTC. Protein: CASSFEGRLVNEQFF.

Remarks on this clone: One junction end does not reproduce the germline sequence, and a read error may be involved. The J gene is TRBJ2-7, the V gene TRBV7-2, with TRBD2 matching over 8 bases. There are 13 residues in the CDR3. Germline-derived CDR1 and CDR2 are SGHTA and FQGNSA. The CDR3 protein is CASSLGGMGLGSF. CDR3 nucleotides: TGTGCCAGCAGCTTAGGGGGGATGGGACTAGGTAGTTTC.

V and J are TRBV12-5 and TRBJ1-1, with no clear D. V lost 6 bases and J lost 2, with 7 bases in between. In germline, CDR1 is LGHNT, CDR2 FRNRAP. The CDR3 sequence is 12 residues long. The CDR3 loop reads CASGRYNTEAFF. The DNA for the CDR3 is TGTGCTAGTGGCCGCTATAACACTGAAGCTTTCTTT.